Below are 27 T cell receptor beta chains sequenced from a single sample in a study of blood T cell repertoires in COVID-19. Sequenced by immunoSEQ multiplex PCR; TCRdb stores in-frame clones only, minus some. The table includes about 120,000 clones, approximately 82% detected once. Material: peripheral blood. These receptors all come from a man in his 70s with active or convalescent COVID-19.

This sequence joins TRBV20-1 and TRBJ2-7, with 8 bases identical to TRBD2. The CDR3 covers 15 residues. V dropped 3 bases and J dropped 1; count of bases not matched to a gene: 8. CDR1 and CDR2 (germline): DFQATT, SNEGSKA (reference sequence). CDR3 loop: CSASPPSGFSYEQYF. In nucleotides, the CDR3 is TGCAGTGCTAGTCCCCCTAGCGGGTTTTCCTACGAGCAGTACTTC.

The CDR3 sequence is CASRTGGGELFF. The CDR3 DNA follows: TGTGCCAGCAGAACCGGGGGCGGGGAGCTGTTTTTT. The chain uses TRBV28 and TRBJ2-2; D perhaps matches TRBD2 (6 bases). Germline V lookup: CDR1 MDHEN, CDR2 SYDVKM. This CDR3 is built from 12 residues. V gave up 6 bases and J gave up 7 bases, with 9 bases separating them.

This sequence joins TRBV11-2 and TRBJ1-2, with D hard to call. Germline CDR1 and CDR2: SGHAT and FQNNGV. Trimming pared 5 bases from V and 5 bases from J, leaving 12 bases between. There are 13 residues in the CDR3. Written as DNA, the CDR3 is TGTGCCAGCAGCGCGGACGGAGGGTATGGCTACACCTTC. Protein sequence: CASSADGGYGYTF.

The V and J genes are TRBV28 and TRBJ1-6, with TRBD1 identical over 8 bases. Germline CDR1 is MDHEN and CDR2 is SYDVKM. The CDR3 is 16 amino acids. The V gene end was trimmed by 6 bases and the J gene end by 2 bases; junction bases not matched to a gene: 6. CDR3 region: CASRRQGATYNSPLHF. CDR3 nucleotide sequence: TGTGCCAGCAGACGCCAGGGGGCCACCTATAATTCACCCCTCCACTTT.

CDR3 nucleotides: TGTGCCAGCTCAAGCGGACTAGCGGTATACTACGAGCAGTACTTC. Protein sequence: CASSSGLAVYYEQYF. The gene calls are TRBV18 and TRBJ2-7; 10 nucleotides align to TRBD2. Trimming removed 5 bases from V and 3 bases from J; junction bases left unmatched: 7. Germline V lookup: CDR1 KGHSH, CDR2 LQKENI. This CDR3 contains 15 residues.

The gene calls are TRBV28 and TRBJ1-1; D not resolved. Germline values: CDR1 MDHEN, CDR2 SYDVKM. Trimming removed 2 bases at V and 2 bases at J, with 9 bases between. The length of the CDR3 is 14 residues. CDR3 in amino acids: CASSLPPGNTEAFF. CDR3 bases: TGTGCCAGCAGTTTACCCCCGGGAAACACTGAAGCTTTCTTT.

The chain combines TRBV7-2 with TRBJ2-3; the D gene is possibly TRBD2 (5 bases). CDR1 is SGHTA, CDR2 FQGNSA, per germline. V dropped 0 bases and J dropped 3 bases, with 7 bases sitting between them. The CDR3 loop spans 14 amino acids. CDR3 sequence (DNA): TGTGCCAGCAGCTTAGCTGGAGGAACAGATACGCAGTATTTT. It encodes CASSLAGGTDTQYF.

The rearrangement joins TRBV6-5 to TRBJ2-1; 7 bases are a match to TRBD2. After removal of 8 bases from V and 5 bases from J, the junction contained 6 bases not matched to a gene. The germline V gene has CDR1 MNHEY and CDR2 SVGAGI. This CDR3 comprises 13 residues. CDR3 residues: CASRAGEDNEQFF. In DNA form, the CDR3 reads TGTGCCAGCCGGGCGGGGGAAGACAATGAGCAGTTCTTC.

Here the CDR3 reads CASSSKAGSRTEAFF. The CDR3 bases are TGTGCCAGCAGCTCTAAGGCCGGGTCAAGGACTGAAGCTTTCTTT. V and J are TRBV13 and TRBJ1-1; D not certain. Between the trimmed V and J ends, which lost 4 bases and 5 bases, there was a span of 17 bases. This CDR3 has 15 amino acids. Germline CDR1 reads PRHDT; CDR2 reads FYEKMQ (reference sequence).

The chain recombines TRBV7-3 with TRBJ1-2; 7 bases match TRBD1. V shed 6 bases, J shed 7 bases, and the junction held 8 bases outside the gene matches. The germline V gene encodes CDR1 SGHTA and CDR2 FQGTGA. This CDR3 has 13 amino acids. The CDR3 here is CASSLDRVSGYTF. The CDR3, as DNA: TGTGCCAGCAGTTTAGACAGGGTTAGTGGCTACACCTTC.

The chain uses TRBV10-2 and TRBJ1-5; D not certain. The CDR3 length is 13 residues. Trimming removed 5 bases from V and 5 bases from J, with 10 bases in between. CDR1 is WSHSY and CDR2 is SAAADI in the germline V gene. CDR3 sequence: CASSLGRDQPQHF. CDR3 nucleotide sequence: TGCGCCAGCAGTTTGGGCCGAGATCAGCCCCAGCATTTT.

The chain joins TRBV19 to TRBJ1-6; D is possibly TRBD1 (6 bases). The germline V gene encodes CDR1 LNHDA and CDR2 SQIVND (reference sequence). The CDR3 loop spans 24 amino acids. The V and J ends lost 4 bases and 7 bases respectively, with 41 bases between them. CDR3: CASSTTARRFQGTGRFQGNSPLHF. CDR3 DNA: TGTGCCAGTAGTACGACAGCCCGAAGGTTTCAGGGCACTGGAAGGTTTCAGGGGAATTCACCCCTCCACTTT.

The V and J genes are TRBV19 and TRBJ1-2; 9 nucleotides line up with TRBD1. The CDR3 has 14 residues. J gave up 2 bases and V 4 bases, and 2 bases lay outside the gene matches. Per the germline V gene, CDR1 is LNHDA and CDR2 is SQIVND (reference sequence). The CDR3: CASSTDRGNYGYTF. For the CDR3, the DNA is TGTGCCAGTAGTACGGACAGGGGAAACTATGGCTACACCTTC. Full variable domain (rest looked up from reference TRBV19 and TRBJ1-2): DGGITQSPKYLFRKEGQNVTLSCEQNLNHDAMYWYRQDPGQGLRLIYYSQIVNDFQKGDIAEGYSVSREKKESFPLTVTSAQKNPTAFYLCASSTDRGNYGYTFGSGTRLTVV.

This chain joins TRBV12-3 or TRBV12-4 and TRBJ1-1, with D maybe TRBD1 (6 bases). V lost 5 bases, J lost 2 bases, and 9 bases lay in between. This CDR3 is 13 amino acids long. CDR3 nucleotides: TGTGCCAGCAGTAGGACAGCAAACACTGAAGCTTTCTTT. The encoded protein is CASSRTANTEAFF.

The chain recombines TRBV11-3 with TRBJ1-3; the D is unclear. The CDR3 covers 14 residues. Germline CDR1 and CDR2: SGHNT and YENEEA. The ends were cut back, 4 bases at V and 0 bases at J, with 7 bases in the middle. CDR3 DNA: TGTGCCAGCAGCTCCAGGAACTCTGGAAACACCATATATTTT. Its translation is CASSSRNSGNTIYF.

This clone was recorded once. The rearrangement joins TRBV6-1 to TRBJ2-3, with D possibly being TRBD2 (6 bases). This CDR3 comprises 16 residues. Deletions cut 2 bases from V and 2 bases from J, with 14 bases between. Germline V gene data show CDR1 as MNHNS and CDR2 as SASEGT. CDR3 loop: CASSELEGGDTDTQYF. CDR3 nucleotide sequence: TGTGCCAGCAGTGAACTGGAGGGCGGAGACACAGATACGCAGTATTTT.

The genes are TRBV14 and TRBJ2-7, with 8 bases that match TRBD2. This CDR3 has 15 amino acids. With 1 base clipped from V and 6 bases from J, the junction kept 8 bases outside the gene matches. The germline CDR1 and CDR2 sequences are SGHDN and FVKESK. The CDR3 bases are TGTGCCAGCAGCCAAGTTGAACTAGCGGCTGGCGAGCAGTACTTC. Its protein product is CASSQVELAAGEQYF.

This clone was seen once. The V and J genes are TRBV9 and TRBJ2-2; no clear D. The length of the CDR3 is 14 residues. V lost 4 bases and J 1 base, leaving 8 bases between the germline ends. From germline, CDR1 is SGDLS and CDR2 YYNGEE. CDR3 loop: CASSTSQNTGELFF. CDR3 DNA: TGTGCCAGCAGCACGAGCCAGAACACCGGGGAGCTGTTTTTT.

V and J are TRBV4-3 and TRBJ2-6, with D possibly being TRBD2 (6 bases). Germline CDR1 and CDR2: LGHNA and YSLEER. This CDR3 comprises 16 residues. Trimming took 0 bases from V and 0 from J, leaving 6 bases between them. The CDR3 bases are TGCGCCAGCAGCCAAGAGGGGGGCTCTGGGGCCAACGTCCTGACTTTC. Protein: CASSQEGGSGANVLTF.

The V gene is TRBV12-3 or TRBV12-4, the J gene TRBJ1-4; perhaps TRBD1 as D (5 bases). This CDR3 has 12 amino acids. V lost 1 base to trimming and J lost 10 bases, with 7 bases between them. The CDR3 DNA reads TGTGCCAGCAGTTTAGGAACAGGAAAACTGTTTTTT. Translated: CASSLGTGKLFF.

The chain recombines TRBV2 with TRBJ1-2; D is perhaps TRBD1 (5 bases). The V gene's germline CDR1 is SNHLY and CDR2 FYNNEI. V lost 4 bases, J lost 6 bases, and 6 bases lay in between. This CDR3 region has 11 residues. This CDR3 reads CASSAQDGYTF. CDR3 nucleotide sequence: TGTGCCAGCAGTGCACAGGATGGCTACACCTTC. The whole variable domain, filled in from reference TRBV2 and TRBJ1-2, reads EPEVTQTPSHQVTQMGQEVILRCVPISNHLYFYWYRQILGQKVEFLVSFYNNEISEKSEIFDDQFSVERPDGSNFTLKIRSTKLEDSAMYFCASSAQDGYTFGSGTRLTVV.

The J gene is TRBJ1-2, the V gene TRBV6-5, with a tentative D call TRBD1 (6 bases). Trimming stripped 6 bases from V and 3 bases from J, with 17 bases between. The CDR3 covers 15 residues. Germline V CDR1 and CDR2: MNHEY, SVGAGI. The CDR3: CASSRWDISDYGYTF. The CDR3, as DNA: TGTGCCAGCAGCCGATGGGACATCTCGGACTATGGCTACACCTTC.

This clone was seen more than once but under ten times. CDR3 coding DNA: TGTGCCAGCAGTTCTTCACAGGGGTCTGGAAACACCATATATTTT. Amino acid sequence: CASSSSQGSGNTIYF. The chain is built from TRBV6-5 and TRBJ1-3, with 7 bases matching TRBD1. The J segment lost 1 base and the V segment lost 4 bases, leaving 4 bases of the junction unmatched. Germline V gene sequence: CDR1 MNHEY, CDR2 SVGAGI. This CDR3 comprises 15 residues.

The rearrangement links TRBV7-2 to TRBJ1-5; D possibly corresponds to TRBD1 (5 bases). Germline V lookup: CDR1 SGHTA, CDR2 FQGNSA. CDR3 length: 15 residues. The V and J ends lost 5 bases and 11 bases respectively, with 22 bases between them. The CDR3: CASSTTGTEGRAQHF. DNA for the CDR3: TGTGCCAGCAGCACTACCGGGACGGAGGGTCGGGCCCAGCATTTT.

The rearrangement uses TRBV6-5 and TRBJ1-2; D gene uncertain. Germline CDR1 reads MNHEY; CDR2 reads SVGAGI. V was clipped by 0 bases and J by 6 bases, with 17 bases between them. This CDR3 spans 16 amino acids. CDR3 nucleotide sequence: TGTGCCAGCAGTTACTCTGAGCGGGTTGCGGTAGATGGCTACACCTTC. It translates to CASSYSERVAVDGYTF.

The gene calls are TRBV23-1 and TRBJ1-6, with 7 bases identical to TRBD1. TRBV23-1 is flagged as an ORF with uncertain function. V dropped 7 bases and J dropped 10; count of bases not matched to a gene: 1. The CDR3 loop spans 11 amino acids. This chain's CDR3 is CASKQGSPLHF. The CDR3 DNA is TGCGCCAGCAAACAGGGGTCACCCCTCCACTTT.

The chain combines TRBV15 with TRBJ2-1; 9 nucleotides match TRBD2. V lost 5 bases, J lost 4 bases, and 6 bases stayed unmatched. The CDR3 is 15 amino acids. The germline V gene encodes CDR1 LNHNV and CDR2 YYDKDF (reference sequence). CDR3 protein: CATSGLTSGYNEQFF. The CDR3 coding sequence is TGTGCCACCAGCGGACTGACTAGCGGTTACAATGAGCAGTTCTTC.